This TCR beta chain derives from a study of blood T cell repertoires in COVID-19. As for the study in general: The samples span acute and convalescent COVID-19 from the United States, Italy and Spain. T cells, B-cell-depleted T cells, or PBMCs supplied cDNA or gDNA.

The germline V gene encodes CDR1 SGHNT and CDR2 YYREEE (reference sequence). V was pared by 2 bases and J by 3 bases, with 9 bases between. This CDR3 is built from 13 residues. How the authors handled the data: Amplified reference gene primers provided the basis for estimating nucleated cell counts. The repertoire was sequenced with immunoSEQ multiplex PCR; TCRdb's copy has only in-frame clones and lacks some. From that table come the V and J calls and clone size; the DNA was used to work out D and trimming. The table has fewer than 140,000 clones, 71% seen once; the top ten hold approximately 0.9%. This clone was seen ten or more times.

Sequences were obtained from peripheral blood. The J gene is TRBJ2-7, the V gene TRBV5-4; a weak D match, TRBD1 (6 bases). The TCR was taken from a human donor with acute or convalescent COVID-19. The donor label of this sample is uncertain. The CDR3, as DNA: TGTGCCAGCAGCTTAAAAGGGGGCTACGAGCAGTACGTC. Translating gives CASSLKGGYEQYV.